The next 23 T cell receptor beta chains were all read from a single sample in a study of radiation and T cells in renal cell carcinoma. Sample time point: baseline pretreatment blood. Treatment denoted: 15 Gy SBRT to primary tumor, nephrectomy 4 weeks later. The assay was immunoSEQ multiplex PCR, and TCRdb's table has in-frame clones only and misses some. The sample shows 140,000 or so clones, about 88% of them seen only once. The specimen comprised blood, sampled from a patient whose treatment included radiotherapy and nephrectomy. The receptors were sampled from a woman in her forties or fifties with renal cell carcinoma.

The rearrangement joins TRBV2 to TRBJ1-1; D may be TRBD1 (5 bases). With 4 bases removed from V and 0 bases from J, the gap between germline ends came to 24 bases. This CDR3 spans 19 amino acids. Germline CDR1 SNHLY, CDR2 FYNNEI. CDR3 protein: CASSAGGVGISTMNTEAFF. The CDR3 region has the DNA TGTGCCAGCAGTGCTGGGGGTGTGGGGATAAGTACGATGAACACTGAAGCTTTCTTT.

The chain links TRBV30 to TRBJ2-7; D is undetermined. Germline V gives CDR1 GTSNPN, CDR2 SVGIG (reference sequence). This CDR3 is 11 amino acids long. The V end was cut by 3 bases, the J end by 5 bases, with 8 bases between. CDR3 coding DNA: TGTGCCTGGAGGCGTGTCCACGAGCAGTACTTC. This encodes CAWRRVHEQYF.

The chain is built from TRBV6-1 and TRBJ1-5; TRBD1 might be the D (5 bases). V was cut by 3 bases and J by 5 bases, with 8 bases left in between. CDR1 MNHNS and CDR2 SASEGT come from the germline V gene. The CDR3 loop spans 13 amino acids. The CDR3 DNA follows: TGTGCCAGCAGTGACCGGACACATCAGCCCCAGCATTTT. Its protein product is CASSDRTHQPQHF.

CDR3 amino acids: CASSLAADRGSYTF. The CDR3 DNA reads as TGTGCCAGCAGCTTAGCCGCAGACAGGGGTTCCTACACCTTC. This rearrangement joins TRBV7-2 to TRBJ1-2, with 8 bases fitting TRBD1. The trim removed 0 bases at V and 10 bases at J, leaving 7 bases unmatched. The germline V gene encodes CDR1 SGHTA and CDR2 FQGNSA. CDR3 length: 14 amino acids.

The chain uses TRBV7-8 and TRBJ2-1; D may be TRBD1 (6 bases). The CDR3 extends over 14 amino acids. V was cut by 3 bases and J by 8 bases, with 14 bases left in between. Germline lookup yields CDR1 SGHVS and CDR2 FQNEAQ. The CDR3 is CASSFIQGWDEQFF. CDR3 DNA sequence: TGTGCCAGCAGCTTCATACAGGGTTGGGATGAGCAGTTCTTC. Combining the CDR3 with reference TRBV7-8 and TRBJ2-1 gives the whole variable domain GAGVSQSPRYKVAKRGQDVALRCDPISGHVSLFWYQQALGQGPEFLTYFQNEAQLDKSGLPSDRFFAERPEGSVSTLKIQRTQQEDSAVYLCASSFIQGWDEQFFGPGTRLTVL.

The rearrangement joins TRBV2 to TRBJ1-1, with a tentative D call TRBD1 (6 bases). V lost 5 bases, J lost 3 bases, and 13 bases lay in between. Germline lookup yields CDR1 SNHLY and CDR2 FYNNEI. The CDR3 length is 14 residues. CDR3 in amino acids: CASSPTWGHTEAFF. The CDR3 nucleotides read TGTGCCAGCAGTCCCACTTGGGGGCACACTGAAGCTTTCTTT.

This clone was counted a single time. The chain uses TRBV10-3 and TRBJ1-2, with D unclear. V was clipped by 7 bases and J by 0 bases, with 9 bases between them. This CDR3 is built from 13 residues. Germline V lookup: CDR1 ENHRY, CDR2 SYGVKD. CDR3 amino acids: CAITQTANYGYTF. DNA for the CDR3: TGTGCCATCACCCAAACGGCTAACTATGGCTACACCTTC.

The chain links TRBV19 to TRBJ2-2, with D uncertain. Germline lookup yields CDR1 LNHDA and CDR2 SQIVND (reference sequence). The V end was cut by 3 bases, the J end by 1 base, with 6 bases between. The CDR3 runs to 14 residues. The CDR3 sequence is CASSMAGNTGELFF. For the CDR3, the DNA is TGTGCCAGTAGTATGGCAGGGAACACCGGGGAGCTGTTTTTT.

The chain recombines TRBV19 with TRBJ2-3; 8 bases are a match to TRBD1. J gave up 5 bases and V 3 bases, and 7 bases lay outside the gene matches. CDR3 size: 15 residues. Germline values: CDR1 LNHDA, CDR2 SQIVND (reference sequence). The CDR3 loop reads CASSMNQGAGDTQYF. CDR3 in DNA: TGTGCCAGTAGTATGAATCAGGGGGCCGGAGATACGCAGTATTTT.

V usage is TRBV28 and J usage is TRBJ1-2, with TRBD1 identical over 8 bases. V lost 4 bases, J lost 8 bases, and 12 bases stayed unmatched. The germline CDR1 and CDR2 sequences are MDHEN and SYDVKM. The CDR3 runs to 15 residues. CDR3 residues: CASSSLTGTGDGYTF. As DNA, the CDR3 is TGTGCCAGCAGTTCGTTGACCGGGACAGGAGACGGCTACACCTTC.

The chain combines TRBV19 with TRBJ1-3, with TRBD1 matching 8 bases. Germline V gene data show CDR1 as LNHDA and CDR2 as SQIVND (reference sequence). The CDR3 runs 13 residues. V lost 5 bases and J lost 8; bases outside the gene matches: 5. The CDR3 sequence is CASSPGTGYTIYF. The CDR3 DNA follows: TGTGCCAGTAGTCCCGGGACAGGCTACACCATATATTTT.

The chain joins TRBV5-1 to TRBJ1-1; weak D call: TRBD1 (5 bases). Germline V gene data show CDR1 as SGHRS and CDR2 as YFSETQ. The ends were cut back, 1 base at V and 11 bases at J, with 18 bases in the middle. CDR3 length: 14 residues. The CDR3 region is CASSLRQGDGGAFF. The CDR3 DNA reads TGCGCCAGCAGCTTGCGGCAGGGCGACGGGGGGGCTTTCTTT.

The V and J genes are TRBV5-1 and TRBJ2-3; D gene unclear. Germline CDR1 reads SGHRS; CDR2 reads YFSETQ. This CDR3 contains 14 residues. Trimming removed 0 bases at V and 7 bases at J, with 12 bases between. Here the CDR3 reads CASSLAYDGNTQYF. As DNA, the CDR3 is TGCGCCAGCAGCTTGGCCTATGATGGGAATACGCAGTATTTT.

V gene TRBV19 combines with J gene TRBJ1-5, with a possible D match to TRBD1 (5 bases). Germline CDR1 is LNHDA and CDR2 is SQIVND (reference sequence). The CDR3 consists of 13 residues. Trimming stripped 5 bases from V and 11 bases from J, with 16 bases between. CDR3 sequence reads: CASSPPGHLSQHF. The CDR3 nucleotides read TGTGCCAGTAGTCCTCCAGGGCACCTGTCCCAGCATTTT.

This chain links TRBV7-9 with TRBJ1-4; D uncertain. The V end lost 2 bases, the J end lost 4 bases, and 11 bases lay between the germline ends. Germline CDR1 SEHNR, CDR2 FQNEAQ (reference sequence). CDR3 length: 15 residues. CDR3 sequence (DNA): TGTGCCAGCAGCTTACTTGGGGAGATTAATGAAAAACTGTTTTTT. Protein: CASSLLGEINEKLFF.

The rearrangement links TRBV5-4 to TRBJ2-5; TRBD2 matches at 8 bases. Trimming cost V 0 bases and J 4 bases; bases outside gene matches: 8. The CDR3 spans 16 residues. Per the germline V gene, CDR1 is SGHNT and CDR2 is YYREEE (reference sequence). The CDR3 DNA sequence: TGTGCCAGCAGCTTGGGACTAGCGTTGGGAGGAGAGACCCAGTACTTC. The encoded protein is CASSLGLALGGETQYF.

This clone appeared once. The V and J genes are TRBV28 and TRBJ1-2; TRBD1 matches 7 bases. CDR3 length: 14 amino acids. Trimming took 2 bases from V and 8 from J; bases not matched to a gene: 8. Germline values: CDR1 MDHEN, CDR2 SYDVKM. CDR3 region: CASSLQVRGTGYTF. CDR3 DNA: TGTGCCAGCAGTTTACAGGTCAGGGGGACCGGCTACACCTTC.

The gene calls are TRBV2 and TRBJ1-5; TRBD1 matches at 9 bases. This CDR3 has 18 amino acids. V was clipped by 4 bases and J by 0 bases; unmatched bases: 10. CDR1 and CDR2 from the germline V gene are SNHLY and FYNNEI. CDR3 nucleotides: TGTGCCAGCAGTGGACCGATTACAGGGGGCTATAGCAATCAGCCCCAGCATTTT. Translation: CASSGPITGGYSNQPQHF.

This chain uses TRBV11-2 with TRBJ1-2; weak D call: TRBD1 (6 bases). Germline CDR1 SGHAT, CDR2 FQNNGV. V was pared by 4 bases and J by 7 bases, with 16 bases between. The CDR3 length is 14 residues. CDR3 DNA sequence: TGTGCCAGCAGCTCCGTCAGGGGCGAGGTTGGCTACACCTTC. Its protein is CASSSVRGEVGYTF.

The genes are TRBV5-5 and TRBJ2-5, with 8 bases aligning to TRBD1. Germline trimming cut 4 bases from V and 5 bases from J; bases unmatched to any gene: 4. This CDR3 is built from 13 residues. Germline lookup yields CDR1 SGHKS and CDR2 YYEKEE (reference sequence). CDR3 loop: CASSRTGSETQYF. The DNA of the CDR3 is TGTGCCAGCAGCCGGACAGGGTCTGAGACCCAGTACTTC.

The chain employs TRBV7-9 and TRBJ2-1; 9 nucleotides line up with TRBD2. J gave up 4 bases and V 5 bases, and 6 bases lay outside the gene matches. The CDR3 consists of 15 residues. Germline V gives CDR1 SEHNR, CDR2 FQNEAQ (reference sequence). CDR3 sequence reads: CASSASGVGYNEQFF. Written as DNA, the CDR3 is TGTGCCAGCAGCGCTAGCGGGGTAGGGTACAATGAGCAGTTCTTC.

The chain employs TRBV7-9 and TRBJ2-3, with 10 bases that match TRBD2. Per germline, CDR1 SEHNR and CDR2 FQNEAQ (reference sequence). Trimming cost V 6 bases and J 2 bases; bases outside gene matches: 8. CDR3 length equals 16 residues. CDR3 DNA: TGTGCCAGCAGAAAACCGGGACTAGCGCACACAGATACGCAGTATTTT. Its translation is CASRKPGLAHTDTQYF.

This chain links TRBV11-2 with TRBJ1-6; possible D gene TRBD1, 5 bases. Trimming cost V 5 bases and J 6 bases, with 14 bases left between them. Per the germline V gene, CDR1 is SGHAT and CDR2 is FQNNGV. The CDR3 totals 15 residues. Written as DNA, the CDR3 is TGTGCCAGCAGCCCGGACCCAGGGAGTAATTCACCCCTCCACTTT. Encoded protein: CASSPDPGSNSPLHF.